Listed below are T cell receptor beta chains from one sample, sequenced in a study of shared clonotypes between healthy human individuals. Profiling relied on immunoSEQ multiplex PCR, and the TCRdb table lists in-frame clones only, not all of them. This table has some 2,100,000 clones, more than 90% appearing once. Source material: naive CD4+ T cells sorted from blood. These TCRs come from a man aged 18 to 30 in good health. CDR3s include the opening cysteine and the closing phenylalanine or tryptophan. A D gene is named only where the DNA matches it firmly.

j_call d_call v_call cdr3_nt cdr3_aa
TRBJ1-3 - TRBV10-2 TGCGCCAGCAGTGAGATCTCCGGAAACACCATATATTTT CASSEISGNTIYF
TRBJ2-2 - TRBV4-1 TGCGCCAGCAGCCGAAAGACCCGGGGGACCTTGAACACCGGGGAGCTGTTTTTT CASSRKTRGTLNTGELFF
TRBJ1-5 - TRBV7-8 TGTGCCAGCAGCTTAAAACAGGACAATCAGCCCCAGCATTTT CASSLKQDNQPQHF
TRBJ2-7 TRBD1 TRBV5-1 TGCGCCAGCAGCGTCTCGGGACAGGGCGAGCAGTACTTC CASSVSGQGEQYF
TRBJ1-6 - TRBV18 TGTGCCAGCTCACCAGGAGGGCGGGTTTCACCCCTCCACTTT CASSPGGRVSPLHF
TRBJ2-3 TRBD2 TRBV4-3 TGCGCCAGCAACCAACTAGCGGGAGCCCCAGATACGCAGTATTTT CASNQLAGAPDTQYF
TRBJ1-1 - TRBV10-3 TGTGCCATCAGTAGGGCCGTGATAGGGGGAACTGAAGCTTTCTTT CAISRAVIGGTEAFF
TRBJ1-1 TRBD1 TRBV7-8 TGTGCCAGCAGCCCGGGACAGGGTAACACTGAAGCTTTCTTT CASSPGQGNTEAFF
TRBJ1-5 - TRBV6-1 TGTGCCAGCAGGACAGACAGTAGCAATCAGCCCCAGCATTTT CASRTDSSNQPQHF
TRBJ2-5 - TRBV7-2 TGTGCCAGCAGCTTAAGTGATCCAGGGAGGGAGACCCAGTACTTC CASSLSDPGRETQYF
TRBJ2-3 TRBD2 TRBV10-3 TGTGCCATCAGCGAAGCGGGGGGGCAAGGAGATACGCAGTATTTT CAISEAGGQGDTQYF
TRBJ2-4 - TRBV10-2 TGCGCCAGCAGTGGGCAGGAACTAGCCAAAAACATTCAGTACTTC CASSGQELAKNIQYF